This is a list of T cell receptor beta chains from one sample in a study of shared clonotypes between healthy human individuals. Sequencing was performed with immunoSEQ multiplex PCR; in TCRdb, only in-frame clones are kept and a portion is missing. The sample has 2 million to 2.5 million clones, approximately 96% seen once. The sample taken for sequencing was naive CD4+ T cells sorted from blood. These receptors were obtained from a man younger than 30 in good health. The CDR3 runs from the conserved cysteine through the conserved F or W. The order of the fields is J gene, V gene, CDR3 length, CDR3 protein.

J: TRBJ1-2
V: TRBV5-4
length: 13
CDR3: CARYTVLMGGYTF

J: TRBJ2-2
V: TRBV5-8
length: 14
CDR3: CASSVRGQPGELFF

J: TRBJ1-3
V: TRBV6-5
length: 15
CDR3: CASSPPTSSGNTIYF

J: TRBJ2-7
V: TRBV6-6
length: 14
CDR3: CASSYSTASYEQYF

J: TRBJ2-7
V: TRBV7-2
length: 13
CDR3: CASSLAREYEQYF

J: TRBJ2-2
V: TRBV10-1
length: 16
CDR3: CASSESGKKGSGELFF

J: TRBJ1-5
V: TRBV6-4
length: 13
CDR3: CASSRDQGQPQHF

J: TRBJ2-1
V: TRBV25-1
length: 14
CDR3: CASSPGTGYNEQFF

J: TRBJ2-6
V: TRBV7-2
length: 19
CDR3: CASSGRTGWKPSGANVLTF

J: TRBJ1-5
V: TRBV7-9
length: 15
CDR3: CASSEGLGLNQPQHF

J: TRBJ2-7
V: TRBV15
length: 15
CDR3: CATSREGQGLYEQYF

J: TRBJ1-2
V: TRBV15
length: 12
CDR3: CATAQGYYGYTF

J: TRBJ2-6
V: TRBV28
length: 17
CDR3: CASSFQQGVGGANVLTF

J: TRBJ1-6
V: TRBV5-5
length: 17
CDR3: CASSFSWAKGGNSPLHF

J: TRBJ2-3
V: TRBV27
length: 14
CDR3: CASSLGGGTDTQYF

J: TRBJ2-7
V: TRBV6-6
length: 16
CDR3: CASTLGGTSGGYEQYF

J: TRBJ2-5
V: TRBV9
length: 15
CDR3: CASSSWTGGAETQYF

J: TRBJ2-3
V: TRBV5-4
length: 16
CDR3: CASSLVGSGVTDTQYF